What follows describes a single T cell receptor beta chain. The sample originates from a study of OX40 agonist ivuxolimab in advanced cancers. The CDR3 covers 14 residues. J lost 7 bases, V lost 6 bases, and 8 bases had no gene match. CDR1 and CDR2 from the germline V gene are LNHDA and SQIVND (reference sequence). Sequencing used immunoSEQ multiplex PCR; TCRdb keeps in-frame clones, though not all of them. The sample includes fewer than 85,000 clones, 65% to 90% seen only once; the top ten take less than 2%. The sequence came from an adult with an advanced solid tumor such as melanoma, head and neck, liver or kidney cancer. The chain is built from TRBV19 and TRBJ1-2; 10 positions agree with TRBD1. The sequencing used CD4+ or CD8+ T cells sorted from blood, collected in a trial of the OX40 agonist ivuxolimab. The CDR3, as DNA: TGTGCCAGTAGAGGGACAGGGGAGATGAGTGGCTACACCTTC. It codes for CASRGTGEMSGYTF. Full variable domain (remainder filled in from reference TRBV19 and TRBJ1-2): DGGITQSPKYLFRKEGQNVTLSCEQNLNHDAMYWYRQDPGQGLRLIYYSQIVNDFQKGDIAEGYSVSREKKESFPLTVTSAQKNPTAFYLCASRGTGEMSGYTFGSGTRLTVV.